This T cell receptor (beta chain) is from a study of T-cell memory formation after mild COVID-19. TCRdb recomputed calls from the 5' RACE reads with MiXCR, one row per CDR3 protein. Of 450,000 to 650,000 distinct CDR3 sequences listed, roughly 18% were seen once; the top ten hold more than 10%. Germline V gene data show CDR1 as SQVTM and CDR2 as ANQGSEA. The CDR3 totals 13 residues. Trimming removed 6 bases at V and 5 bases at J, with 16 bases between. The V call is TRBV29-1, the J call TRBJ2-5; no firm D call. The clonotype originates from an adult woman who had mild COVID-19 (a few samples of this study predate the infection). Cell type and time point are not known. The sequencing sample was made of PBMCs or a T cell subset sorted from them (not recorded which). The CDR3 nucleotides are TGCAGCGTCGGAATTGTCACGCCCGAGACCCAGTACTTC. It specifies CSVGIVTPETQYF.